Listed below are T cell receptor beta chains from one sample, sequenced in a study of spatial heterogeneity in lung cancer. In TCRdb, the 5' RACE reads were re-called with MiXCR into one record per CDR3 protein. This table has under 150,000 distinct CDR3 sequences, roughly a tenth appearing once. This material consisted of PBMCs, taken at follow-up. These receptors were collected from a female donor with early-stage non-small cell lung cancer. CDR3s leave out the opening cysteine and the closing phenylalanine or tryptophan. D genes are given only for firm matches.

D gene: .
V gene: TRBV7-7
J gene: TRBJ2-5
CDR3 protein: ASSRSGERETQY

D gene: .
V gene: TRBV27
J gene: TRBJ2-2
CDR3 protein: ASSLVSATGELF

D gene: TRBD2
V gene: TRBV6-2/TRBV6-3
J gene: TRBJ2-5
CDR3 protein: ASSGGAAGANQETQY

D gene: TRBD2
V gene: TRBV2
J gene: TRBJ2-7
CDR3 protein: ASSDIAREGYEQY

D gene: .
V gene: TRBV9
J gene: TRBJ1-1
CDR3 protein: ASSVQGNTEAF

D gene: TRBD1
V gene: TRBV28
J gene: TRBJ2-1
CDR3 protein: ASGTPGQGHNEQF

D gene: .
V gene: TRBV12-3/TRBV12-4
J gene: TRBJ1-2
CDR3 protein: ASSPGGANYGYT

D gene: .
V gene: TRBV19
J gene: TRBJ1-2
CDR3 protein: ASRDHPEGVYGYT

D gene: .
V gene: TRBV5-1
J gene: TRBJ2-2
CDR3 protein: ASSLDVVGYTGELF

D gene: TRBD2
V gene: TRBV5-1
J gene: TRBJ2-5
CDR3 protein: ASSLGSSGSRETQY

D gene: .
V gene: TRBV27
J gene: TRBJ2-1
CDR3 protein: ASKPTGHYNEQF

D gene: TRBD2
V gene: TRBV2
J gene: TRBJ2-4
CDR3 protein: ASSSTWTSGNIQY

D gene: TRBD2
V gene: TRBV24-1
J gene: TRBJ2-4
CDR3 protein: ATGTGGMTSDIQY

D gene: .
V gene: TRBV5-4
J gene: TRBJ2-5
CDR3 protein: ASSSIRETQY

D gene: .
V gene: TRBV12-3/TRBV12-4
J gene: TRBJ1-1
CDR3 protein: ASSFVSGAGEAF

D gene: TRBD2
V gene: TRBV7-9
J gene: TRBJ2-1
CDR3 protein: ASRGLAGGDEQF

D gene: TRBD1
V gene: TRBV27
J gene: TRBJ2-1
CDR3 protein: ASSFWGQGLREQF

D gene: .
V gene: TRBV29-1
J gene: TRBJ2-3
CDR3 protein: SVVLGLAPDTQY

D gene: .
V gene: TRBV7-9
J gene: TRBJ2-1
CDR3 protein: ASSLLSPAEGEQF

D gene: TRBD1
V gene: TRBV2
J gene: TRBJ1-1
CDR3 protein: ASRNRGQTEAF

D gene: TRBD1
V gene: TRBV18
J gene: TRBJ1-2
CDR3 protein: ASSPGTDYGYT

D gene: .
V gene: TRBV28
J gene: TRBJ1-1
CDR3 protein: ASNDGSMNTEAF

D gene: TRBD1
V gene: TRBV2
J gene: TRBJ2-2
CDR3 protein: ASSGQGGTGELF

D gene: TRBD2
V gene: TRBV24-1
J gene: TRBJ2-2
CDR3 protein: ATSDLPALAEKTGELF

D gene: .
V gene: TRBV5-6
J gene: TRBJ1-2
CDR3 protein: ASSLDPRDNYGYT

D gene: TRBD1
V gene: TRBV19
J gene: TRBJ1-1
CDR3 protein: ASSNQGVTEAF

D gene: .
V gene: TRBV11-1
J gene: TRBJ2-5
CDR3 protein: ASSLERAPPLL

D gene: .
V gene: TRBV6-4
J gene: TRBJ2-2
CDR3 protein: ASSDRGRELF

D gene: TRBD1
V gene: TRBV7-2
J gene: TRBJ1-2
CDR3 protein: ASREPYRDSYGYT

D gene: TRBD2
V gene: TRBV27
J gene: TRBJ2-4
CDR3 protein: ASSPLAGAGYIQY

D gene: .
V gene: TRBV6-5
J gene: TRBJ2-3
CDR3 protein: ASSYQLGTDTQY

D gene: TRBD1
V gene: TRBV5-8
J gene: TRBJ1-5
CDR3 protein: ASSLVIQGAGNQPQH

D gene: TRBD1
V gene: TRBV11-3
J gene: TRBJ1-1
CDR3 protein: ASSLDLTGGMDTEAF

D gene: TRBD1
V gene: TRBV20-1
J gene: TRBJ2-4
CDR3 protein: SARARDRVTKNIQY

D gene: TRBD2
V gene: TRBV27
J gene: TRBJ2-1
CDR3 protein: ASSLGGLAGLNEQF

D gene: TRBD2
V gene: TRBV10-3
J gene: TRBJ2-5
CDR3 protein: AISETSGRLQETQY

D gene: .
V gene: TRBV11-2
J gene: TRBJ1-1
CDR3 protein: ASSLVSRGTEAF

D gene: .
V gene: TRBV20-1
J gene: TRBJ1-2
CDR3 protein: SARDYGGGRRGVYGYT

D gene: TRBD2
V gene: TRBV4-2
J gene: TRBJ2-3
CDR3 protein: ASSGASGRISDTQY

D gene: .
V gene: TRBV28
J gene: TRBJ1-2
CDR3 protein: ASSLGSTNYGYT

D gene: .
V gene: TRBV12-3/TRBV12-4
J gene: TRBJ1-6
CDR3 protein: ASSLNSVSPLH

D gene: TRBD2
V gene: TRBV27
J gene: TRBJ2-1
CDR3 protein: ASSRTSYNEQF

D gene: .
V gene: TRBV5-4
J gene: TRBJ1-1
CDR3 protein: ASSSVGKNTEAF

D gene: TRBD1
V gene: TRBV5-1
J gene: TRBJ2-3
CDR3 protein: ASSFRQGSTDTQY

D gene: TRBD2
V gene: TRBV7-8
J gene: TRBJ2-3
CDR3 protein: ASSILAARIADTQY

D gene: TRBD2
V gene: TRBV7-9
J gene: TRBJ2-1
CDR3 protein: ASSLVGLKNEQF

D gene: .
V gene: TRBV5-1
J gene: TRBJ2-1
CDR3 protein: ASSSGFGSGDEQF

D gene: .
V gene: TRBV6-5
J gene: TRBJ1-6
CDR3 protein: ASSYGSYNSPLH

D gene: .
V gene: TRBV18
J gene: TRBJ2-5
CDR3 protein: ASSFGVQETQY

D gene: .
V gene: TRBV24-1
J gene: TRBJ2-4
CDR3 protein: ATTRTELWLDNIQY

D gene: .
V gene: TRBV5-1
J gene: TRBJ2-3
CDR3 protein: ASRPDTTDTQY

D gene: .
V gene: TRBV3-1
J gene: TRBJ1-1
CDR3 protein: ASSFHAGAPAEAF

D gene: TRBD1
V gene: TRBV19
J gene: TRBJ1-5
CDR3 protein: ASKLDRASNQPQH

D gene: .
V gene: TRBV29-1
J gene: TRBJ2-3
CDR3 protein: SVGLSASTDTQY

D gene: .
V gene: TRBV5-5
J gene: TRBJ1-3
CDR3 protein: ASSSRPPPGNTIY

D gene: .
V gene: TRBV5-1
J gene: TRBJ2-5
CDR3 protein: ASSDVRGQETQY

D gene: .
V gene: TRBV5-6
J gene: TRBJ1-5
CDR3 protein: ASSLSQGGQPQH

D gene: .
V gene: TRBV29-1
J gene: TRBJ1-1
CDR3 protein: SVEEWGRVATGAF

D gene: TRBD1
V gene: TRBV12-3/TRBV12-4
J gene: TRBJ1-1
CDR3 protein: ASSYSTGRTEAF

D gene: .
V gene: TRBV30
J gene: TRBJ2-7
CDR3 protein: AWSHHPSYWGSDSSYEQY